The clone carrying this T cell receptor beta chain was recorded only once. Losses at the gene ends were 4 bases for V and 6 bases for J; bases not matched to a gene: 9. Germline values: CDR1 SEHNR, CDR2 FQNEAQ (reference sequence). This CDR3 has 16 amino acids. The method was immunoSEQ multiplex PCR; TCRdb's version includes in-frame clones alone and lacks a portion of them. The data contain 40,000 to 55,000 clones, about nine tenths of them seen just once; the ten biggest clones take up 0.45% to 0.55%. This record comes from a study of T cell changes during pregnancy in multiple sclerosis. The sequencing used CD4+ T cells from peripheral blood mononuclear cells, collected in the third trimester of pregnancy. The chain combines TRBV7-9 with TRBJ2-2; TRBD2 aligns across 9 bases. The clonotype was recovered from a female donor with multiple sclerosis, enrolled in a pregnancy study. The CDR3 loop is CASSSGLATGSGELFF. The DNA of the CDR3 is TGTGCCAGCAGCTCCGGACTAGCGACGGGTTCCGGGGAGCTGTTTTTT.